This T cell receptor beta chain was profiled in a study of cytomegalovirus exposure and HLA in healthy donors (dated by TCRdb to between 2016 and 2019). For the study in its entirety: An earlier analysis of 587 of the donors reported over 250 Gb of sequence data and 117 million unique TCR beta sequences obtained from some 200 million T cells. The number of donors typed differed by locus, with roughly 629-640 for A, B, C, DRB1 and DQB1, roughly 520 for DQA1, nearly 610 for DPA1, and roughly 450 for DPB1. Donor age, sex, ethnicity and CMV serostatus were collected together with the repertoire data. In a later genetic analysis, genome-wide SNP genotypes for about 65% of the roughly 700 donors were used, and that subset was treated as a discovery cohort. In a later analysis, previously published TCR beta repertoires from 666 donors were re-analyzed and high-resolution HLA genotyping was added so that TCR occurrence patterns could be studied. An early release covering approximately 600 HLA-typed donors comprised 250 to 350 gigabases of sequencing data and roughly 85 million unique TCR sequences. Of the approximately 400 genotyped donors, 81% were placed in the genetic ancestry cluster associated with self-reported Caucasian donors. The T cell repertoires of 670 or so subjects were profiled by immunosequencing and related to cytomegalovirus serostatus. To decide whether each TCR beta V gene segment behaved as functional or pseudogenic, an earlier analysis of nearly 600 of the donors relied on high-throughput TCR beta sequencing. On average, over 200,000 unique TCR beta nucleotide sequences were sequenced per donor among a few hundred genotyped donors of the cohort, with around 19% of those sequences being non-productive. Rather than using new phenotypic data, the later analysis identified candidate immune exposures from TCR beta sequences and from how often those sequences occurred across donors. A handful of DR-DQ haplotypes were handled as single units for association and clustering because linkage in the cohort was strong. All discovery cohort repertoires had been generated using a single sequencing platform. To predict cytomegalovirus infection status, the study brought together high-throughput TCR immunosequencing, statistical association of individual TCRs with disease status, and machine learning. The study aimed to test whether signatures of past pathogen exposure could be identified by cataloging public T cell receptors. Both class I and class II loci were covered by HLA typing, at four-digit resolution. Along with the roughly 670-subject first cohort, a separate validation cohort of around 110 different subjects was used. The paper as a whole reports these results and caveats: Because some donors lacked HLA typing at each locus, the association tests relied only on the typed subset. It was suggested by the authors that the approach could potentially be generalized to other disease states and immunological phenotypes. The cohort was sequenced for TCR beta chains only, and without alpha or paired-chain data the features that could be detected were limited. Most TCR sequences were seen in very few donors, while some public TCRs were found in many individuals. At a false discovery rate of 0.05, a later analysis linked 15,000 to 20,000 TCR beta sequences to specific HLA alleles. Assigning TCR associations to individual alleles was difficult when HLA alleles, especially DR and DQ, strongly co-occurred. The classifier was reported to diagnose cytomegalovirus status with high specificity and sensitivity in both the original and validation cohorts. Linkage disequilibrium might explain the correlated functional status among segregating V segments, but an unknown experimental factor could not be excluded. In vitro tests confirmed that a few of the cytomegalovirus-associated TCR beta chains recognize cytomegalovirus antigens. A further reported finding was that TCR beta sequences accurately predicted the HLA-A and HLA-B alleles for most subjects in the first cohort. Some IMGT-functional V segments, including TRBV6-2 and TRBV6-3, could not be told apart with the 87-base-pair reads, so those segments were excluded. In an earlier analysis of some 640 of the donors, most TCR beta V segments were observed in productive rearrangements about 90% or about 30% of the time, broadly matching IMGT annotations. In a later genetic analysis, fewer N-insertions in productive TCRs were reported among donors in an Asian-associated ancestry cluster than the 666-donor mean. Because counts were too low, about 18 rarely observed V segments, including chromosome 9 orphons, were left out of the earlier analysis of about 620 of the donors. Several of the top co-occurrence clusters appeared to be linked to parvovirus B19, influenza, CMV and Epstein-Barr virus, according to a later analysis. An association between a missense DCLRE1C variant and V-gene and J-gene trimming of TCR beta chains was found in a later genetic analysis and replicated in an independent cohort. The sequencing pipeline was judged likely to have produced a cluster of highly shared sequence variants as a technical artifact. In a later analysis, TCR association rates were found to vary across HLA loci, with the most associated TCRs seen for DRB1 alleles and the fewest for HLA-C alleles. CMV serostatus was the only immune exposure information available for the cohort. Roughly uniform sequencing depth across donors was assumed in presence/absence analyses, although this assumption may not hold. According to a later analysis, most CMV-associated TCR beta chains appeared to be HLA-restricted, and the HLA associations seemed to be driven largely by CMV exposure. A later analysis found that HLA-associated TCR beta chains were more clonally expanded and had lower generation probabilities than equally common non-associated chains. In the study, some 160 TCR beta chains were listed as associated with cytomegalovirus.

Details on this clone: Its antigen is unknown. No per-base quality is available; no much larger clone lies one base away.

The library came from the immunoSEQ multiplex PCR assay. A mixture of 60 forward primers for TCR Vbeta segments and 13 reverse primers for TCR Jbeta segments was used in the multiplex PCR. A multiplex PCR assay on genomic DNA amplified the CDR3 region of rearranged TCR beta genes. The Illumina HiSeq System was used to sequence the amplified TCR beta libraries as 87-base-pair reads. The paper's data handling went like this. A later analysis counted about 80 million unique TCR beta chains across the 670 or so repertoires, and 9.5 million to 11 million of these chains were shared by at least two donors. Raw reads were error-corrected and collapsed into unique sequences with a nearest-neighbor algorithm that merged closely related sequences to remove PCR and sequencing errors. To assign V, D and J gene segments, CDR3 sequences were aligned to IMGT reference sequences. For a sequence to be retained, a match of at least six nucleotides was required to both a V gene segment and a J gene segment. A rearrangement counted as productive if the CDR3 had no stop codons and remained in frame with V and J, and every other rearrangement counted as non-productive. Following IMGT convention, CDR3 was defined as the stretch from the second conserved V-encoded cysteine to the conserved J-encoded phenylalanine. Sequences without an unambiguous match to a single V gene segment were excluded from the earlier analysis of a few hundred of the donors. In an earlier analysis of some 590 of the donors, a V segment was called functional when productive rearrangements were above 56.7%, and segregating when the standard deviation between donors exceeded 5%. To diagnose cytomegalovirus status from the catalog of TCR beta chain sequences, a statistical classification framework was built. A later analysis assigned V and J genes by comparing TCR nucleotide sequences with IMGT/GENE-DB human TR gene sequences. In a later analysis, CDR3 sequences and most-parsimonious VDJ recombination scenarios were assigned using the TCRdist pipeline. A later analysis defined each TCR beta chain by its CDR3 amino acid sequence plus V-gene family, and excluded reads lacking a unique V-gene family. In a later analysis, nearly 600 highly shared, low-generation-probability nucleotide sequences were removed to address suspected cross-contamination and a sequencing artifact. In a later analysis, a clonal expansion index was calculated for each public chain from normalized within-repertoire ranks of inferred template counts. In a later analysis, generation probabilities were computed with a VDJ recombination model fitted to out-of-frame rearrangements, and the resulting probabilities were checked against IGoR. A later analysis scored TCR-TCR, TCR-HLA and TCR-CMV co-occurrence with hypergeometric tests, applying a repertoire-size bias correction to TCR pairs. False discovery rates were estimated in a later analysis by permuting HLA or CMV assignments 20 times. In a later analysis, co-occurring TCRs were grouped using DBSCAN, with TCRdist sequence similarity added in when clustering inside HLA-allele-positive subsets. Repertoires with fewer than 30,000 or more than 120,000 public chains, plus five repertoires with anomalous nucleotide sharing, were excluded from co-occurrence clustering. TCRdb mirrors the immuneACCESS table, restricted to in-frame sequences. Some clones are absent from its copies; in checked studies, under half trace to an unresolved V gene, and the reason for the others is unknown. V and J calls and clone size are given by that table; D and trimming were obtained from the DNA. This sample is represented by approximately 130,000 clones; 60% to 85% of them were singletons. Together, the top ten hold approximately 6.5% of the sample.

The cohort comprised approximately 700 healthy bone marrow donors. Cohort members were all nominally healthy when sampled, although unrecorded immune exposures were likely present. The donor tested CMV seronegative, placing the donor among the roughly 350 seronegative members of the cohort. A peripheral blood sample was collected from each donor, and TCR beta sequencing was performed on peripheral blood mononuclear cells. Genomic DNA extraction from the blood cell samples was performed with the Qiagen DNeasy Blood Extraction Kit. CDR1 and CDR2, per the germline V gene (reference sequence), are MNHEY and SMNVEV. The CDR3 sequence holds 15 residues, the cysteine and phenylalanine included. Only the CDR3 part of the read is kept: 45 bases, read in frame from the first base.

The source of this sequence is a woman aged 40 to 55 in good health and CMV-seronegative. This receptor chain uses TRBV27 and TRBJ2-5; TRBD2 is a weak D gene call, 5 bases matching. The J call may not be correct, given that the DNA end is closer to TRBJ2-7. What was sequenced was PBMCs. The DNA sequence reads TGTGCCAGCAGCGAGGGCGCAGGTAGCCCCTACGAGCAGTACTTC. The resulting protein is CASSEGAGSPYEQYF.